A selection of T cell receptor beta chains follows, all from one sample in a study of T cell repertoires in cytomegalovirus infection. One entry per CDR3 protein results from TCRdb running MiXCR on the reads. This table holds fewer than 200,000 distinct CDR3 sequences, 13% to 15% found once. The sample consisted of PBMCs. These receptor sequences come from a human donor in good health (CMV status not recorded). Some clones in this sample may be carry-over from other donors' samples. The CDR3 runs from the conserved cysteine through the conserved F or W. A D gene is named only where the DNA matches it firmly. Clone size is given for some rows only: seen once, a few or many times, or a class if the clone is expanded.

v_gene,d_gene,abundance,j_gene,CDR3nt,CDR3aa
TRBV7-9,-,once,TRBJ2-7,TGTGCCAGCAGCCAATGGGGCCTCTACGAGCAGTACTTC,CASSQWGLYEQYF
TRBV5-1,-,once,TRBJ2-7,TGCGCCAGCAGCTCAAAACCCGGGCCGGGATACGAGCAGTACTTC,CASSSKPGPGYEQYF
TRBV5-1,TRBD1,-,TRBJ1-4,TGCGCCAGCAGTTTGGAGGGGGCGCCTAATGAAAAACTGTTTTTT,CASSLEGAPNEKLFF
TRBV10-3,TRBD1,many,TRBJ2-6,TGTGCCATCAGTGAGTCTGAGGGGGCGCGAGGGGCCAACGTCCTGACTTTC,CAISESEGARGANVLTF
TRBV4-1,-,many,TRBJ1-1,TGCGCCAGCAGCCAAGAACAGGGCGGGGGCACTGAAGCTTTCTTT,CASSQEQGGGTEAFF
TRBV20-1,-,-,TRBJ2-5,TGCAGTGCTAGATTCACCAGGGTTGTAGAGACCCAGTACTTC,CSARFTRVVETQYF
TRBV12-3/TRBV12-4,TRBD1,-,TRBJ1-1,TGTGCCAGCAGGGCCAGGACAGGGAGGACTGAAGCTTTCTTT,CASRARTGRTEAFF
TRBV7-9,-,many,TRBJ2-5,TGTGCCAGCAGCCCTACAGAGACCCAGTACTTC,CASSPTETQYF
TRBV5-1,-,few,TRBJ1-2,TGCGCCAGCAGCTTGTCAGTCGGTGGGGCGGGTGGCTACACCTTC,CASSLSVGGAGGYTF
TRBV29-1,TRBD2,few,TRBJ2-7,TGCAGCGTTGAAGACCCGAGTCGGGCTAGCGGGATCTACGAGCAGTACTTC,CSVEDPSRASGIYEQYF
TRBV6-2/TRBV6-3,-,few,TRBJ2-6,TGTGCCAGCAGTTATCTAATAGGGTCAGCCTCTGGGGCCAACGTCCTGACTTTC,CASSYLIGSASGANVLTF
TRBV12-3/TRBV12-4,-,many,TRBJ2-5,TGTGCCAGCAGTTTGTATCCCCCCGCAGTCGAGACCCAGTACTTC,CASSLYPPAVETQYF
TRBV6-1,TRBD2,-,TRBJ2-2,TGTGCCAGCAGACTAGCGGGAGCCACCACCGGGGAGCTGTTTTTT,CASRLAGATTGELFF
TRBV7-9,-,few,TRBJ1-2,TGTGCCAGCAGCTTGACAGAGATATATGGCTACACCTTC,CASSLTEIYGYTF
TRBV10-3,TRBD1,many,TRBJ2-3,TGTGCCATCAGTGGACAGGGACGCACAGATACGCAGTATTTT,CAISGQGRTDTQYF
TRBV12-3/TRBV12-4,-,few,TRBJ2-7,TGTGCCAGCAGTTTGGCAGGGCGATACGAGCAGTACTTC,CASSLAGRYEQYF